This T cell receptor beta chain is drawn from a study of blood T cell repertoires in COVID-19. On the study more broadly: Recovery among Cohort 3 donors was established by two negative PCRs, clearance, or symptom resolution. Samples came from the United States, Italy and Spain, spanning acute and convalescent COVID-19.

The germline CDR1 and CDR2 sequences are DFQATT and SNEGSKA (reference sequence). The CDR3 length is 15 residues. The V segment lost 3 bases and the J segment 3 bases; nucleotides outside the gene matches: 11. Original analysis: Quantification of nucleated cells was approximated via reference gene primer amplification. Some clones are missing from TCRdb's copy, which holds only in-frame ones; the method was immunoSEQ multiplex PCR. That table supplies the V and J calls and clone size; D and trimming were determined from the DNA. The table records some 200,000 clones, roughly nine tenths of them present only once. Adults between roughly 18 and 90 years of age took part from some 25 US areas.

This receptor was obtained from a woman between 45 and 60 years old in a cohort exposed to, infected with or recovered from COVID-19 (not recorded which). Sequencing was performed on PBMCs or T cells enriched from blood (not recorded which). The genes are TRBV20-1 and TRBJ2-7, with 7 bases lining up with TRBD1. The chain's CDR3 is CSASPRTGQLYEQYF. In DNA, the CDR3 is TGCAGTGCTAGTCCCCGGACAGGTCAGCTCTACGAGCAGTACTTC.